These 14 T cell receptor beta chains were sequenced from one sample in a study of graft-versus-host responses after intestinal transplantation. Profiling relied on immunoSEQ multiplex PCR, and the TCRdb table lists in-frame clones only, not all of them. The sample has roughly 40,000 clones; under 95% are singletons. The input for sequencing was PBMCs, taken around 320 days after intestinal transplant. The receptors come from a human patient who received an intestinal transplant, so some T cells may come from the graft donor.

The rearrangement uses TRBV4-1 and TRBJ2-5, with TRBD2 identical over 11 bases. The CDR3 runs 18 residues. V gave up 0 bases and J gave up 4 bases; unmatched junction bases: 10. The germline CDR1 and CDR2 sequences are MGHRA and YSYEKL. CDR3 sequence reads: CASSQDRTLAGGRETQYF. The CDR3 DNA reads as TGCGCCAGCAGCCAAGATCGGACTCTAGCGGGAGGAAGAGAGACCCAGTACTTC.

V is TRBV6-5 and J is TRBJ1-6; TRBD1 is a possible D gene (5 bases). The germline gives CDR1 MNHEY, CDR2 SVGAGI. Trimming cost V 0 bases and J 5 bases, with 5 bases left between them. This CDR3 has 14 amino acids. The DNA for the CDR3 is TGTGCCAGCAGTTACTCAGGGGATAATTCACCCCTCCACTTT. Amino acid sequence: CASSYSGDNSPLHF.

V gene TRBV29-1 combines with J gene TRBJ2-5, with 10 bases aligning to TRBD1. Germline V gene sequence: CDR1 SQVTM, CDR2 ANQGSEA. Trimming at V came to 6 bases and at J to 0 bases, leaving 10 bases not matched to a gene. The CDR3 consists of 16 residues. The CDR3 loop is CSVPLGTGVYQETQYF. Here the CDR3 DNA reads TGCAGCGTGCCCCTGGGGACAGGGGTTTACCAAGAGACCCAGTACTTC.

This chain links TRBV27 with TRBJ2-6; D remains unclear. V shed 7 bases and J shed 0 bases, with 10 bases lying between them. Germline CDR1 is MNHEY and CDR2 is SMNVEV (reference sequence). CDR3 length equals 15 residues. CDR3 sequence (DNA): TGTGCCAGCACCAAATCGTCCTCTGGGGCCAACGTCCTGACTTTC. Encoded protein: CASTKSSSGANVLTF.

This rearrangement joins TRBV7-9 to TRBJ2-6, with TRBD1 matching over 7 bases. Trimming removed 4 bases from V and 0 bases from J; junction bases left unmatched: 12. The germline V gene encodes CDR1 SEHNR and CDR2 FQNEAQ (reference sequence). CDR3 size: 19 residues. The DNA of the CDR3 is TGTGCCAGCAGCTCACTATGGGACAGCGGCATCTCTGGGGCCAACGTCCTGACTTTC. Translated, it gives CASSSLWDSGISGANVLTF.

The chain combines TRBV18 with TRBJ2-2; TRBD2 might be the D (5 bases). Trimming removed 1 base at V and 4 bases at J, with 13 bases between. Germline assignment: CDR1 KGHSH and CDR2 LQKENI. This CDR3 contains 16 residues. Here the CDR3 reads CASSPLLRESTGELFF. CDR3 bases: TGTGCCAGCTCACCACTTTTGAGGGAATCCACCGGGGAGCTGTTTTTT.

V usage is TRBV28 and J usage is TRBJ2-7; possible D gene TRBD2, 6 bases. Trimming removed 7 bases at V and 2 bases at J, with 12 bases between. This CDR3 is 13 amino acids long. Germline V lookup: CDR1 MDHEN, CDR2 SYDVKM. CDR3 loop: CASIGGYAYEQYF. The CDR3 DNA sequence: TGTGCCAGCATTGGGGGGTACGCCTACGAGCAGTACTTC.

The gene calls are TRBV7-2 and TRBJ2-4; 10 bases align to TRBD2. V lost 2 bases to trimming and J lost 1 base; unmatched junction nucleotides: 11. CDR1 is SGHTA and CDR2 is FQGNSA in the germline V gene. The CDR3 has 19 amino acids. CDR3 in amino acids: CASSLYGLAERGAKNIQYF. As DNA, the CDR3 is TGTGCCAGCAGCTTATACGGACTAGCGGAAAGGGGCGCCAAAAACATTCAGTACTTC.

The chain carries TRBV4-1 and TRBJ2-5; TRBD1 or TRBD2 may be the D gene (5 bases each). Germline V CDR1 and CDR2: MGHRA, YSYEKL. This CDR3 region has 14 residues. Between the trimmed V and J ends, which lost 3 bases and 5 bases, there was a span of 13 bases. This CDR3 reads CASSQGRWGETQYF. CDR3 DNA: TGCGCCAGCAGCCAGGGACGATGGGGGGAGACCCAGTACTTC.

Here the CDR3 reads CASSHDPNSYEQYF. CDR3 nucleotide sequence: TGCGCCAGCAGCCACGACCCTAACTCCTACGAGCAGTACTTC. The chain combines TRBV5-1 with TRBJ2-7; no reliable D call. The CDR3 contains 14 residues. CDR1 is SGHRS, CDR2 YFSETQ, per germline. The V end was cut by 4 bases, the J end by 0 bases, with 11 bases between.

The chain uses TRBV6-5 and TRBJ1-3; TRBD1 is a possible D gene (5 bases). The CDR3 length is 13 residues. V was pared by 6 bases and J by 8 bases, with 14 bases between. The germline CDR1 and CDR2 sequences are MNHEY and SVGAGI. The CDR3 is CASSLDVGDTIYF. DNA for the CDR3: TGTGCCAGCAGCCTAGATGTGGGGGACACCATATATTTT.

The V and J genes are TRBV5-1 and TRBJ2-3; D is ambiguous. CDR1 is SGHRS and CDR2 is YFSETQ in the germline V gene. The CDR3 spans 13 residues. Trimming shortened V by 4 bases and J by 4 bases, and 10 bases separated the two germline ends. In nucleotides, the CDR3 is TGCGCCAGCAGCCTAGACGCCCCAGATACGCAGTATTTT. It translates to CASSLDAPDTQYF.

CDR3 protein: CASSYTPPGKGELFF. The CDR3, as DNA: TGTGCCAGCAGTTACACCCCCCCAGGGAAGGGGGAGCTGTTTTTT. This chain uses TRBV6-9 with TRBJ2-2, with D perhaps matching TRBD1 (5 bases). The V gene's germline CDR1 is MNHGY and CDR2 SVAAGI. Trimming stripped 3 bases from V and 8 bases from J, with 16 bases between. The CDR3 length is 15 residues.

The rearrangement uses TRBV18 and TRBJ2-7; no definite D call. This CDR3 is 11 amino acids long. Trimming took off 2 bases at V and 6 bases at J, with 5 bases between the two ends. Germline V gene lookup returns CDR1 KGHSH and CDR2 LQKENI. This CDR3 is CASSPWTEQYF. In nucleotides, the CDR3 is TGTGCCAGCTCACCATGGACCGAGCAGTACTTC.